One sample yielded the 23 T cell receptor beta chains listed below, sequenced in a study of shared clonotypes between healthy human individuals. Profiling relied on immunoSEQ multiplex PCR, and the TCRdb table lists in-frame clones only, not all of them. The table has some 1,400,000 clones, roughly 96% seen once. Material: naive CD4+ T cells sorted from blood. Stated subset: CD45RA+ positively selected. These receptor sequences come from a man aged 30 to 39 in good health.

The rearrangement links TRBV5-1 to TRBJ1-1, with D uncertain. The CDR3 extends over 15 amino acids. Trimming took off 3 bases at V and 3 bases at J, with 15 bases between the two ends. Germline assignment: CDR1 SGHRS and CDR2 YFSETQ. Here the CDR3 reads CASSSGGSYYTEAFF. In DNA form, the CDR3 reads TGCGCCAGCAGCTCGGGCGGGTCTTATTACACTGAAGCTTTCTTT.

V is TRBV19 and J is TRBJ1-5, with 8 nucleotides matching TRBD1. The CDR3 has 13 residues. CDR1 and CDR2 from the germline V gene are LNHDA and SQIVND (reference sequence). Trimming cost V 6 bases and J 7 bases; bases outside gene matches: 5. Written as DNA, the CDR3 is TGTGCCAGTAGCGGACAGGGCGACCAGCCCCAGCATTTT. Its protein product is CASSGQGDQPQHF.

As concerns this clone: Other nucleotide sequences in the sample specify the same CDR3. The rearrangement joins TRBV6-5 to TRBJ2-3; TRBD2 matches at 12 bases. V lost 0 bases to trimming and J lost 4 bases; unmatched junction nucleotides: 2. The length of the CDR3 is 16 residues. CDR1 and CDR2 from the germline V gene are MNHEY and SVGAGI. CDR3 in DNA: TGTGCCAGCAGTTACTCCCTAGCGGGAGGGTCAGATACGCAGTATTTT. This gives the protein CASSYSLAGGSDTQYF.

The sample holds a few counts of this clone. This sequence joins TRBV5-1 and TRBJ2-7; 8 bases line up with TRBD1. The germline V gene has CDR1 SGHRS and CDR2 YFSETQ. The CDR3 consists of 15 residues. J lost 2 bases, V lost 2 bases, and 6 bases had no gene match. This CDR3 is CASSFLGTGPYEQYF. DNA of the CDR3: TGCGCCAGCAGCTTTCTCGGGACAGGCCCCTACGAGCAGTACTTC.

The rearrangement uses TRBV2 and TRBJ1-5, with D maybe TRBD1 (6 bases). V shed 5 bases and J shed 4 bases, with 9 bases lying between them. The CDR3 has 13 amino acids. Germline lookup yields CDR1 SNHLY and CDR2 FYNNEI. CDR3 sequence reads: CASSQGWNQPQHF. The CDR3 DNA reads as TGTGCCAGCAGTCAGGGGTGGAATCAGCCCCAGCATTTT.

This chain uses TRBV9 with TRBJ2-2; TRBD2 aligns across 14 bases. The CDR3 contains 19 residues. Germline CDR1 is SGDLS and CDR2 is YYNGEE. V lost 0 bases and J lost 6; bases outside the gene matches: 10. This CDR3 is CASSVDGRLAGGPAGELFF. CDR3 nucleotide sequence: TGTGCCAGCAGCGTAGATGGGAGACTAGCGGGAGGGCCGGCCGGGGAGCTGTTTTTT.

The chain couples TRBV19 to TRBJ2-4; D uncertain. Trimming cost V 5 bases and J 1 base, with 6 bases left between them. The germline V gene encodes CDR1 LNHDA and CDR2 SQIVND (reference sequence). This CDR3 is built from 13 residues. CDR3 residues: CASSGRAKNIQYF. The CDR3 bases are TGTGCCAGTAGTGGTCGGGCCAAAAACATTCAGTACTTC.

The chain joins TRBV7-9 to TRBJ2-7; D may correspond to TRBD1 or TRBD2 (5 bases each). Germline CDR1 and CDR2: SEHNR and FQNEAQ (reference sequence). The CDR3 has 15 amino acids. The V end was cut by 1 base, the J end by 2 bases, with 12 bases between. The CDR3 is CASSLGGKVPYEQYF. In nucleotides, the CDR3 is TGTGCCAGCAGCTTAGGGGGGAAGGTCCCCTACGAGCAGTACTTC.

The chain links TRBV27 to TRBJ1-4; no firm D call. Looked up from germline, CDR1 is MNHEY and CDR2 is SMNVEV (reference sequence). CDR3 length: 15 residues. Trimming cost V 3 bases and J 3 bases, with 11 bases left between them. In DNA form, the CDR3 reads TGTGCCAGCAGTTTGGCCCCGAGCCCTAATGAAAAACTGTTTTTT. It codes for CASSLAPSPNEKLFF.

V and J are TRBV5-5 and TRBJ1-2, with D maybe TRBD1 (5 bases). CDR1 and CDR2 (germline): SGHKS, YYEKEE (reference sequence). V dropped 5 bases and J dropped 4 bases, with 18 bases sitting between them. CDR3 size: 15 residues. The chain's CDR3 is CASSLGEGPAYGYTF. As DNA, the CDR3 is TGTGCCAGCAGTCTGGGGGAGGGGCCGGCCTATGGCTACACCTTC. The full variable domain, with the rest looked up from reference TRBV5-5 and TRBJ1-2, is DAGVTQSPTHLIKTRGQQVTLRCSPISGHKSVSWYQQVLGQGPQFIFQYYEKEERGRGNFPDRFSARQFPNYSSELNVNALLLGDSALYLCASSLGEGPAYGYTFGSGTRLTVV.

The genes are TRBV11-2 and TRBJ2-7, with D maybe TRBD2 (6 bases). The germline V and J ends were trimmed by 1 base and 1 base, with 17 bases remaining between them. Germline V CDR1 and CDR2: SGHAT, FQNNGV. This CDR3 contains 17 residues. The CDR3 region is CASSLVAVLGRSYEQYF. For the CDR3, the DNA is TGTGCCAGCAGCTTAGTCGCCGTCCTGGGGAGGTCCTACGAGCAGTACTTC.

The CDR3 DNA sequence: TGTGCCAGCAGTCGTGAACCGGCGGGTGACAATGAGCAGTTCTTC. It is translated as CASSREPAGDNEQFF. The V gene is TRBV9, the J gene TRBJ2-1; perhaps TRBD2 as D (5 bases). The CDR3 has 15 amino acids. V was clipped by 5 bases and J by 5 bases, with 17 bases between them. The germline V gene encodes CDR1 SGDLS and CDR2 YYNGEE.

This clone appeared once. The rearrangement links TRBV9 to TRBJ2-1; no clear D. Germline-derived CDR1 and CDR2 are SGDLS and YYNGEE. Trimming left V 3 bases short and J 11 bases short, with 15 bases between. The CDR3 is 13 amino acids. The CDR3 DNA follows: TGTGCCAGCAGCGGCTGGCTTTTTACCCAGCAGTTCTTC. It encodes CASSGWLFTQQFF. Full variable domain (remainder filled in from reference TRBV9 and TRBJ2-1): DSGVTQTPKHLITATGQRVTLRCSPRSGDLSVYWYQQSLDQGLQFLIQYYNGEERAKGNILERFSAQQFPDLHSELNLSSLELGDSALYFCASSGWLFTQQFFGPGTRLTVL.

This chain uses TRBV6-5 with TRBJ2-7, with 14 bases aligning to TRBD2. The V gene end was trimmed by 7 bases and the J gene end by 4 bases; junction bases not matched to a gene: 3. CDR1 MNHEY and CDR2 SVGAGI come from the germline V gene. The CDR3 runs to 14 residues. For the CDR3, the DNA is TGTGCCAGCACCGGGACTAGCGGGAGATACGAGCAGTACTTC. It specifies CASTGTSGRYEQYF.

The J gene is TRBJ1-5, the V gene TRBV2; D is unclear. The CDR3 is 15 residues long. Trimming stripped 3 bases from V and 8 bases from J, with 17 bases between. CDR1 is SNHLY, CDR2 FYNNEI, per germline. The CDR3 spells CASSDRFGIEKPQHF. The CDR3, as DNA: TGTGCCAGCAGTGATAGGTTCGGGATCGAAAAGCCCCAGCATTTT.

J is TRBJ2-1 and V is TRBV7-2, with D hard to call. The V gene lost 3 bases and the J gene lost 11 bases, with 8 bases spanning the gap. Germline values: CDR1 SGHTA, CDR2 FQGNSA. This CDR3 has 11 residues. As DNA, the CDR3 is TGTGCCAGCAGCTTGGCGGCTAAGCAGTTCTTC. The encoded protein is CASSLAAKQFF.

The chain joins TRBV18 to TRBJ2-3, with D perhaps matching TRBD1 (6 bases). CDR3 length equals 16 residues. Germline CDR1 is KGHSH and CDR2 is LQKENI. Trimming took off 2 bases at V and 2 bases at J, with 14 bases between the two ends. The CDR3: CASSPRDKGFTDTQYF. DNA for the CDR3: TGTGCCAGCTCACCAAGGGACAAAGGGTTCACAGATACGCAGTATTTT.

This sequence joins TRBV7-9 and TRBJ2-3; D is perhaps TRBD1 or TRBD2 (6 bases each). The CDR3 runs 12 residues. The V gene lost 10 bases and the J gene lost 4 bases, with 12 bases spanning the gap. Germline assignment: CDR1 SEHNR and CDR2 FQNEAQ (reference sequence). CDR3 nucleotides: TGTGCCATTCGGGGGCGGGCAGATACGCAGTATTTT. Its protein is CAIRGRADTQYF.

The rearrangement links TRBV5-1 to TRBJ2-1; 11 bases align to TRBD2. Germline CDR1 is SGHRS and CDR2 is YFSETQ. J was trimmed by 8 bases and V by 2 bases; bases with no gene match: 9. The CDR3 has 16 amino acids. CDR3 loop: CASSLPLAGVIDEQFF. The CDR3 nucleotides read TGCGCCAGCAGCTTACCACTAGCGGGGGTTATAGATGAGCAGTTCTTC.

The chain has TRBV21-1 and TRBJ2-7. TRBV21-1 is a known pseudogene. CDR3 length equals 15 residues. CDR3 coding DNA: TGTGCCAGCAGCAAGGATGTATCCGGGCAGGACGAGCAGTACTTC. Translation: CASSKDVSGQDEQYF.

The V gene is TRBV28, the J gene TRBJ1-5, with 7 nucleotides matching TRBD1. This CDR3 comprises 15 residues. V trimming: 6 bases; J trimming: 2 bases; junction bases outside the gene matches: 7. The V gene's germline CDR1 is MDHEN and CDR2 SYDVKM. CDR3 DNA sequence: TGTGCCAGCAGAATGACAGGGAGTGGCAATCAGCCCCAGCATTTT. Its protein is CASRMTGSGNQPQHF. Full variable domain (missing parts from reference TRBV28 and TRBJ1-5): DVKVTQSSRYLVKRTGEKVFLECVQDMDHENMFWYRQDPGLGLRLIYFSYDVKMKEKGDIPEGYSVSREKKERFSLILESASTNQTSMYLCASRMTGSGNQPQHFGDGTRLSIL.

The sample holds one count of this clone. The chain uses TRBV14 and TRBJ2-3; a weak D match, TRBD2 (6 bases). Germline-derived CDR1 and CDR2 are SGHDN and FVKESK. V lost 1 base to trimming and J lost 2 bases, with 13 bases between them. The CDR3 consists of 16 residues. In nucleotides, the CDR3 is TGTGCCAGCAGCCAAGTCACACCGCGGGACACAGATACGCAGTATTTT. It codes for CASSQVTPRDTDTQYF.

The V call is TRBV18, the J call TRBJ2-7; no firm D call. This CDR3 has 15 amino acids. Germline assignment: CDR1 KGHSH and CDR2 LQKENI. Deletions cut 2 bases from V and 3 bases from J, with 14 bases between. This CDR3 reads CASSPLDARGYEQYF. The DNA for the CDR3 is TGTGCCAGCTCACCATTGGACGCACGAGGCTACGAGCAGTACTTC.